Presented here are 24 T cell receptor beta chains from one specimen sequenced in a study of T cells in Graves' hyperthyroidism and ophthalmopathy. TCR beta CDR3 sequences were amplified from RNA transcripts. HTBI primers were the set used in a first-round RT-PCR of the TCR CDR3. TCRdb reprocessed the multiplex PCR reads via MiXCR and lists one record per CDR3 protein. The repertoire holds hundreds of thousands of distinct CDR3 sequences, with about 14% as singletons. The source material was blood. These receptors originate from a woman aged 18-35 years with Graves' hyperthyroidism.

This clonotype was counted between two and nine times. The chain links TRBV4-1 to TRBJ2-2; D is undetermined. The CDR3 is 14 amino acids. CDR1 and CDR2 from the germline V gene are MGHRA and YSYEKL. The V gene lost 5 bases and the J gene lost 4 bases, with 11 bases spanning the gap. The CDR3 sequence: CASSARLVTGELFF. In DNA, the CDR3 is TGCGCCAGCAGCGCGAGACTGGTCACCGGGGAGCTGTTTTTT.

At least ten counts were recorded for this clonotype. The chain uses TRBV11-2 and TRBJ2-2, with TRBD2 as a possible D gene (5 bases). The CDR3 length is 15 residues. Per the germline V gene, CDR1 is SGHAT and CDR2 is FQNNGV. V was shortened by 2 bases and J by 4 bases, with 11 bases between the two germline ends. The CDR3 DNA reads as TGTGCCAGCAGCTTATTACCGAGGGTCACCGGGGAGCTGTTTTTT. Protein: CASSLLPRVTGELFF.

This clonotype was seen many times. The gene calls are TRBV20-1 and TRBJ2-3, with TRBD2 identical over 9 bases. The J segment lost 3 bases and the V segment lost 3 bases, leaving 4 bases of the junction unmatched. Germline CDR1 reads DFQATT; CDR2 reads SNEGSKA (reference sequence). The length of the CDR3 is 14 residues. The CDR3 DNA sequence: TGCAGTGCTAGGATAGCGGGAGCAACAGATACGCAGTATTTT. It specifies CSARIAGATDTQYF.

This clonotype has at least ten counts. The J gene is TRBJ1-1, the V gene TRBV4-3; D not resolved. Germline V CDR1 and CDR2: LGHNA, YSLEER. This CDR3 is built from 14 residues. The germline V and J ends were trimmed by 0 bases and 0 bases, with 5 bases remaining between them. Here the CDR3 reads CASSQDGLNTEAFF. For the CDR3, the DNA is TGCGCCAGCAGCCAAGATGGGCTGAACACTGAAGCTTTCTTT.

There are many counts of this clonotype. The chain is built from TRBV29-1 and TRBJ2-1, with 7 positions matching TRBD2. The V gene end was trimmed by 0 bases and the J gene end by 3 bases; junction bases not matched to a gene: 8. Per germline, CDR1 SQVTM and CDR2 ANQGSEA. This CDR3 comprises 16 residues. CDR3 sequence (DNA): TGCAGCGTTGAAGATCTGCTGCGGGAGCTCTACAATGAGCAGTTCTTC. It yields the protein CSVEDLLRELYNEQFF.

This clonotype has more than one count but fewer than ten. This chain uses TRBV5-4 with TRBJ1-1, with D unresolved. Germline V lookup: CDR1 SGHNT, CDR2 YYREEE (reference sequence). V lost 0 bases, J lost 4 bases, and 10 bases lay in between. The CDR3 loop spans 14 amino acids. CDR3 residues: CASSLVGQSTEAFF. CDR3 in DNA: TGTGCCAGCAGCTTGGTCGGGCAGAGCACTGAAGCTTTCTTT.

Many counts were recorded for this clonotype. V usage is TRBV10-3 and J usage is TRBJ1-1; 8 bases are shared with TRBD1. Germline-derived CDR1 and CDR2 are ENHRY and SYGVKD. Trimming at V came to 6 bases and at J to 6 bases, leaving 3 bases not matched to a gene. The CDR3 has 12 amino acids. In DNA, the CDR3 is TGTGCCATCAGGACAGGGGAGGCTGAAGCTTTCTTT. This sequence encodes CAIRTGEAEAFF.

This clonotype has at least ten counts. The V gene is TRBV2, the J gene TRBJ2-3; 9 bases are a match to TRBD2. Per the germline V gene, CDR1 is SNHLY and CDR2 is FYNNEI. The CDR3 sequence is 18 residues long. V was clipped by 6 bases and J by 4 bases; unmatched bases: 17. CDR3 amino acids: CASSSPRAGGPFADTQYF. For the CDR3, the DNA is TGTGCCAGCAGCTCCCCGAGGGCGGGAGGGCCCTTTGCAGATACGCAGTATTTT. Looking up the rest from reference TRBV2 and TRBJ2-3 gives the full variable domain: EPEVTQTPSHQVTQMGQEVILRCVPISNHLYFYWYRQILGQKVEFLVSFYNNEISEKSEIFDDQFSVERPDGSNFTLKIRSTKLEDSAMYFCASSSPRAGGPFADTQYFGPGTRLTVL.

This clonotype was recorded at least ten times. The genes are TRBV18 and TRBJ2-7; 8 bases align to TRBD2. With 3 bases clipped from V and 5 bases from J, the junction kept 12 bases outside the gene matches. The CDR3 is 16 amino acids. Looked up from germline, CDR1 is KGHSH and CDR2 is LQKENI. CDR3 nucleotides: TGTGCCAGCTCACCTCCTCGGACTAGCCAAGGCAACGAGCAGTACTTC. Its translation: CASSPPRTSQGNEQYF. The full variable domain, rest sourced from reference TRBV18 and TRBJ2-7, is NAGVMQNPRHLVRRRGQEARLRCSPMKGHSHVYWYRQLPEEGLKFMVYLQKENIIDESGMPKERFSAEFPKEGPSILRIQQVVRGDSAAYFCASSPPRTSQGNEQYFGPGTRLTVT.

This clonotype was seen repeatedly, ten times or more. The chain uses TRBV7-2 and TRBJ1-5; D is undetermined. The CDR3 spans 13 residues. Looked up from germline, CDR1 is SGHTA and CDR2 is FQGNSA. Trimming removed 1 base at V and 5 bases at J, with 6 bases between. Written as DNA, the CDR3 is TGTGCCAGCAGCTTAGTCTATGATCAGCCCCAGCATTTT. It is translated as CASSLVYDQPQHF.

This clonotype was seen many times. The chain links TRBV24-1 to TRBJ2-3; 8 positions match TRBD2. This CDR3 is 17 amino acids long. Germline assignment: CDR1 KGHDR and CDR2 SFDVKD. The J segment lost 1 base and the V segment lost 0 bases, leaving 5 bases of the junction unmatched. Written as DNA, the CDR3 is TGTGCCACCAGTGATTTGTCAGCGGGAGAGCGCACAGATACGCAGTATTTT. It encodes CATSDLSAGERTDTQYF.

This clonotype occurred many times. This chain uses TRBV11-2 with TRBJ1-4; D remains ambiguous. Trimming took off 4 bases at V and 8 bases at J, with 26 bases between the two ends. CDR1 is SGHAT and CDR2 is FQNNGV in the germline V gene. This CDR3 contains 18 residues. The CDR3 region has the DNA TGTGCCAGCAGCTCCCCTTTCCCCCTTTACGGGAGTCGGGAAAAACTGTTTTTT. This sequence encodes CASSSPFPLYGSREKLFF.

Many counts were recorded for this clonotype. The CDR3 is CASSPGTSADTQYF. The CDR3 coding sequence is TGTGCCAGCAGCCCCGGGACTAGCGCAGATACGCAGTATTTT. The gene calls are TRBV11-3 and TRBJ2-3; 10 nucleotides align to TRBD2. The germline CDR1 and CDR2 sequences are SGHNT and YENEEA. The J segment lost 4 bases and the V segment lost 5 bases, leaving 3 bases of the junction unmatched. This CDR3 spans 14 amino acids.

This clonotype was counted at least ten times. This chain joins TRBV2 and TRBJ2-2; D is tentatively TRBD1 or TRBD2 (5 bases each). Germline values: CDR1 SNHLY, CDR2 FYNNEI. V was trimmed by 8 bases and J by 3 bases, leaving 16 bases between them. The CDR3 extends over 15 amino acids. This CDR3 is CASFSGSSDTGELFF. The DNA for the CDR3 is TGTGCCAGCTTCTCAGGGAGTTCGGACACCGGGGAGCTGTTTTTT.

The chain joins TRBV27 to TRBJ2-5; TRBD2 matches 11 bases. Germline values: CDR1 MNHEY, CDR2 SMNVEV (reference sequence). The J segment lost 2 bases and the V segment lost 2 bases, leaving 7 bases of the junction unmatched. The CDR3 covers 17 residues. CDR3 sequence (DNA): TGTGCCAGCAGTTTAACTAGCGGGAGATTCGGGCAAGAGACCCAGTACTTC. This gives the protein CASSLTSGRFGQETQYF.

The chain joins TRBV9 to TRBJ2-1, with 9 positions matching TRBD1. Germline values: CDR1 SGDLS, CDR2 YYNGEE. The CDR3 loop spans 17 amino acids. V was clipped by 5 bases and J by 4 bases; unmatched bases: 13. CDR3 residues: CASSSTTGGLLYNEQFF. The CDR3 coding sequence is TGTGCCAGCAGTTCCACTACAGGGGGCTTATTGTACAATGAGCAGTTCTTC.

The J gene is TRBJ2-2, the V gene TRBV7-9, with 11 bases aligning to TRBD2. Germline CDR1 SEHNR, CDR2 FQNEAQ (reference sequence). The CDR3 runs to 17 residues. Trimming took 5 bases from V and 2 from J; bases not matched to a gene: 7. CDR3 DNA: TGTGCCAGCAGCCAACGGACTAGCGGGTTCAACACCGGGGAGCTGTTTTTT. It translates to CASSQRTSGFNTGELFF.

In this sample, this clonotype turned up a few times. The chain is built from TRBV7-2 and TRBJ2-3; no reliable D call. Trimming removed 5 bases at V and 8 bases at J, with 20 bases between. The CDR3 is 15 residues long. The germline gives CDR1 SGHTA, CDR2 FQGNSA. CDR3 amino acids: CASSLPMIGQGTQYF. CDR3 sequence (DNA): TGTGCCAGCAGCCTCCCGATGATCGGCCAAGGTACGCAGTATTTT.

This clonotype appeared once. This chain uses TRBV20-1 with TRBJ2-2; D remains ambiguous. Germline V gene lookup returns CDR1 DFQATT and CDR2 SNEGSKA (reference sequence). V was shortened by 3 bases and J by 8 bases, with 7 bases between the two germline ends. The CDR3 consists of 11 residues. The CDR3 nucleotides are TGCAGTGCTAGGGCTTCAGGGGAGCTGTTTTTT. It encodes CSARASGELFF.

The V call is TRBV4-1, the J call TRBJ2-7, with D hard to call. Germline assignment: CDR1 MGHRA and CDR2 YSYEKL. The CDR3 contains 15 residues. Trimming took 3 bases from V and 3 from J, leaving 15 bases between them. For the CDR3, the DNA is TGCGCCAGCAGCCATTTTACTACCACCGACTACGAGCAGTACTTC. This translates into CASSHFTTTDYEQYF.

This rearrangement joins TRBV7-9 to TRBJ2-1; 9 bases align to TRBD2. The CDR3 extends over 17 amino acids. The ends lost 0 bases at V and 7 bases at J; junction bases unmatched: 10. Germline-derived CDR1 and CDR2 are SEHNR and FQNEAQ (reference sequence). Here the CDR3 reads CASSLAISGRSDNEQFF. The CDR3 region has the DNA TGTGCCAGCAGCTTAGCTATTAGCGGGAGATCGGATAATGAGCAGTTCTTC. The full variable domain, rest sourced from reference TRBV7-9 and TRBJ2-1, is DTGVSQNPRHKITKRGQNVTFRCDPISEHNRLYWYRQTLGQGPEFLTYFQNEAQLEKSRLLSDRFSAERPKGSFSTLEIQRTEQGDSAMYLCASSLAISGRSDNEQFFGPGTRLTVL.

In this sample, this clonotype turned up many times. The rearrangement uses TRBV10-3 and TRBJ1-1, with D perhaps matching TRBD1 (5 bases). V was pared by 6 bases and J by 1 base, with 9 bases between. This CDR3 comprises 13 residues. The germline gives CDR1 ENHRY, CDR2 SYGVKD. The CDR3 nucleotides are TGTGCCATCAGGGGGGACCAGAACACTGAAGCTTTCTTT. This codes for CAIRGDQNTEAFF.

This clonotype was seen at least ten times. The DNA of the CDR3 is TGCAGTGCTAGTGAAGGATCAGCTGGAAACACCATATATTTT. This translates into CSASEGSAGNTIYF. The chain uses TRBV20-1 and TRBJ1-3, with unresolved D. CDR1 and CDR2 from the germline V gene are DFQATT and SNEGSKA (reference sequence). CDR3 length: 14 residues. V was cut by 3 bases and J by 2 bases, with 11 bases left in between.

The table lists this clonotype with a count of one. This chain uses TRBV7-9 with TRBJ2-7, with D unclear. CDR3 length: 15 residues. Germline CDR1 is SEHNR and CDR2 is FQNEAQ (reference sequence). Trimming left V 0 bases short and J 2 bases short, with 11 bases between. Here the CDR3 reads CASSLATGRTYEQYF. The CDR3 DNA reads TGTGCCAGCAGCTTAGCGACGGGCCGGACCTACGAGCAGTACTTC.